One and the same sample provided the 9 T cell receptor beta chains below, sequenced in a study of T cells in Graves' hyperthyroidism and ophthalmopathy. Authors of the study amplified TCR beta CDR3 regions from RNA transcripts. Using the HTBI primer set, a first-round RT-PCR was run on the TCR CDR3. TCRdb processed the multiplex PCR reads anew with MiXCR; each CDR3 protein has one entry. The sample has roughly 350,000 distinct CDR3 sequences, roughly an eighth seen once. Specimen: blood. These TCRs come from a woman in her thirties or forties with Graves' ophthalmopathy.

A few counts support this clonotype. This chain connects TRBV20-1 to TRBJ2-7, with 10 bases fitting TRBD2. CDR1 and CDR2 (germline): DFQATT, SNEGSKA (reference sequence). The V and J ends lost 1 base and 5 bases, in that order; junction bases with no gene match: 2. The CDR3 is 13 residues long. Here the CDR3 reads CSARVLAGNEQYF. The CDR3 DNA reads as TGCAGTGCTAGAGTACTAGCGGGAAACGAGCAGTACTTC.

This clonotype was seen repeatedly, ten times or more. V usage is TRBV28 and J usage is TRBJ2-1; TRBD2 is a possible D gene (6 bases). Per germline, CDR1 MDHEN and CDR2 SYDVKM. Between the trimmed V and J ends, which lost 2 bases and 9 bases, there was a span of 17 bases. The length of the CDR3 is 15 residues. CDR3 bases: TGTGCCAGCAGTTTAAGCCCCCGGTCGGGAGCTGAGCAGTTCTTC. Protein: CASSLSPRSGAEQFF.

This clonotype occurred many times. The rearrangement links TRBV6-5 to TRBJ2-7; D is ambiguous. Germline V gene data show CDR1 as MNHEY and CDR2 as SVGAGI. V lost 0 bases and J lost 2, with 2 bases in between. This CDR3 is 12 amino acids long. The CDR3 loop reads CASSYSPYEQYF. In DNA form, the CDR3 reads TGTGCCAGCAGTTACTCCCCCTACGAGCAGTACTTC.

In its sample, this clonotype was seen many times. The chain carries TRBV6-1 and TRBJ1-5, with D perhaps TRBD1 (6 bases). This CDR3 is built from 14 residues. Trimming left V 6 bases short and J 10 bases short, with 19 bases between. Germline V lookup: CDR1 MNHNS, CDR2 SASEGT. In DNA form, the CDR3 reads TGTGCCAGCAGCCTCGACAGGACGAGAGAACCCCAGCATTTT. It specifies CASSLDRTREPQHF.

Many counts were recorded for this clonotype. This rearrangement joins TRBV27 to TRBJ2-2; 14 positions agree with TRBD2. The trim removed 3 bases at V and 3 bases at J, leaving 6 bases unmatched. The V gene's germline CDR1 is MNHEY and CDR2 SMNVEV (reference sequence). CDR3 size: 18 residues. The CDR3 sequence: CASSFQGTSGSHTGELFF. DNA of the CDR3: TGTGCCAGCAGTTTTCAAGGGACTAGCGGGAGTCACACCGGGGAGCTGTTTTTT.

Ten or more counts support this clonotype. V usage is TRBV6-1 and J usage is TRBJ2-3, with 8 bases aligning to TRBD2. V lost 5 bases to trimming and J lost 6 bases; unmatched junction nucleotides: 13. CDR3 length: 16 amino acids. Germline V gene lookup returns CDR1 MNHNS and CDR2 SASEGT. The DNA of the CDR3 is TGTGCCAGCAGTTACCGCCCAGCGGGGGCCGTGGATACGCAGTATTTT. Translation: CASSYRPAGAVDTQYF.

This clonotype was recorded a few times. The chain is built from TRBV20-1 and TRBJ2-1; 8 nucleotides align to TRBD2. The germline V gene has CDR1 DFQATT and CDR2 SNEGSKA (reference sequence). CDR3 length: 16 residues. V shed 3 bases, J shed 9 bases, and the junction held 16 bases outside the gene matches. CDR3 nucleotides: TGCAGTGCTAGTAGTGGTTCGGGAGGGCCATGGGGTGAGCAGTTCTTC. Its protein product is CSASSGSGGPWGEQFF.

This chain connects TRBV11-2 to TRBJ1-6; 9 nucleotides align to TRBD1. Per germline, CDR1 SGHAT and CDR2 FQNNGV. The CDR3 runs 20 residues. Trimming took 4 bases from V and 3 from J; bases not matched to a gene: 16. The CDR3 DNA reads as TGTGCCAGCAGCTCCGGAGGGAATATACAGGGGGCGAGCTATAATTCACCCCTCCACTTT. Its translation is CASSSGGNIQGASYNSPLHF.

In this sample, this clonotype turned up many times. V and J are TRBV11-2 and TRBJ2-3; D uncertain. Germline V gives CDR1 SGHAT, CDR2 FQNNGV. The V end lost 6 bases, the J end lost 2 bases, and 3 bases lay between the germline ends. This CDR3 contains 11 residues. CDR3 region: CASSATDTQYF. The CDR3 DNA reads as TGTGCCAGCAGTGCCACAGATACGCAGTATTTT.